This entry lists 15 T cell receptor beta chains sequenced from one sample in a study of T-cell reconstitution after alpha-beta-depleted transplantation in children. The TCRbeta library incorporated unique molecular identifiers. TCRdb independently ran MiXCR on the PCR reads; one entry per CDR3 protein. Altogether 610,000 or so distinct CDR3 sequences are present, more than 20% being singletons, with the ten largest covering 30% to 45%. The sequencing here drew on PBMCs, taken before TCRalphabeta/CD19-depleted stem cell transplant. The source is a boy under three years old with Wiskott-Aldrich syndrome, due to receive a stem cell transplant.

This clonotype was found a few times. The rearrangement links TRBV11-2 to TRBJ2-7; D might be TRBD1 (6 bases). V gave up 3 bases and J gave up 0 bases, with 27 bases separating them. CDR1 and CDR2 (germline): SGHAT, FQNNGV. The CDR3 contains 20 residues. Here the CDR3 DNA reads TGTGCCAGCAGCTTTAAGCGGATAGGATACAGGGTAGGGAGCTCCTACGAGCAGTACTTC. Amino acids: CASSFKRIGYRVGSSYEQYF. The full variable domain, rest sourced from reference TRBV11-2 and TRBJ2-7, is EAGVAQSPRYKIIEKRQSVAFWCNPISGHATLYWYQQILGQGPKLLIQFQNNGVVDDSQLPKDRFSAERLKGVDSTLKIQPAKLEDSAVYLCASSFKRIGYRVGSSYEQYFGPGTRLTVT.

There are a few counts of this clonotype. The V gene is TRBV12-3 or TRBV12-4, the J gene TRBJ2-6; D gene ambiguous. V lost 1 base and J 0 bases, leaving 10 bases between the germline ends. CDR3 size: 17 residues. CDR3 DNA: TGTGCCAGCAGTTTAGTTCCAGCCTTCTCTGGGGCCAACGTCCTGACTTTC. Translated: CASSLVPAFSGANVLTF.

This clonotype turned up a few times. The rearrangement uses TRBV28 and TRBJ2-5, with D perhaps TRBD1 (5 bases). The length of the CDR3 is 13 residues. Germline assignment: CDR1 MDHEN and CDR2 SYDVKM. Trimming took off 7 bases at V and 4 bases at J, with 13 bases between the two ends. The CDR3 bases are TGTGCCAGCACCCCAGGGATCATAGAGACCCAGTACTTC. This sequence encodes CASTPGIIETQYF.

This chain joins TRBV28 and TRBJ1-3; 7 bases match TRBD1. The germline V gene has CDR1 MDHEN and CDR2 SYDVKM. J gave up 0 bases and V 8 bases, and 28 bases lay outside the gene matches. The CDR3 has 22 amino acids. This CDR3 reads CASRTEGLGQDLPPLSGNTIYF. The CDR3 region has the DNA TGTGCCAGCCGGACCGAAGGCCTTGGACAGGACCTTCCCCCTCTCTCTGGAAACACCATATATTTT.

This clonotype was counted a few times. The chain couples TRBV10-3 to TRBJ2-1; 7 nucleotides line up with TRBD2. V dropped 8 bases and J dropped 2; count of bases not matched to a gene: 0. CDR3 length: 12 residues. Germline V gene sequence: CDR1 ENHRY, CDR2 SYGVKD. The CDR3 here is CAIGGAYNEQFF. The CDR3, as DNA: TGTGCCATCGGGGGGGCCTACAATGAGCAGTTCTTC.

The chain joins TRBV4-1 to TRBJ2-7, with TRBD1 as a possible D gene (5 bases). Looked up from germline, CDR1 is MGHRA and CDR2 is YSYEKL. The CDR3 loop spans 15 amino acids. Trimming took 0 bases from V and 2 from J, leaving 11 bases between them. Written as DNA, the CDR3 is TGCGCCAGCAGCCAAGATAGGACACAGACCTACGAGCAGTACTTC. Protein sequence: CASSQDRTQTYEQYF.

The CDR3: CAGESGDIQYF. CDR3 nucleotides: TGTGCCGGAGAGTCGGGGGACATTCAGTACTTC. The chain joins TRBV30 to TRBJ2-4; perhaps TRBD2 as D (6 bases). V lost 8 bases and J 8 bases, leaving 13 bases between the germline ends. The CDR3 sequence is 11 residues long. CDR1 GTSNPN and CDR2 SVGIG come from the germline V gene (reference sequence).

This clonotype was detected a few times. The V and J genes are TRBV29-1 and TRBJ2-3, with unresolved D. The ends were cut back, 4 bases at V and 8 bases at J, with 4 bases in the middle. CDR3 length: 9 residues. Germline CDR1 is SQVTM and CDR2 is ANQGSEA. The CDR3 reads CSVGGTQYF. In DNA, the CDR3 is TGCAGCGTTGGGGGTACGCAGTATTTT.

This chain joins TRBV20-1 and TRBJ2-7; TRBD1 or TRBD2 may be the D gene (5 bases each). Trimming took off 0 bases at V and 3 bases at J, with 18 bases between the two ends. The CDR3 loop spans 16 amino acids. Germline loops: CDR1 DFQATT, CDR2 SNEGSKA (reference sequence). CDR3 amino acids: CSARDPFGGKVYEQYF. The CDR3 DNA reads TGCAGTGCTAGAGACCCTTTTGGGGGAAAAGTCTACGAGCAGTACTTC.

V is TRBV27 and J is TRBJ2-3, with a weak D call TRBD1 (6 bases). V shed 2 bases and J shed 6 bases, with 12 bases lying between them. There are 14 residues in the CDR3. Germline V gene lookup returns CDR1 MNHEY and CDR2 SMNVEV (reference sequence). The CDR3: CASSLVGQSDTQYF. DNA of the CDR3: TGTGCCAGCAGTTTAGTCGGACAGAGCGATACGCAGTATTTT.

Only one count was recorded for this clonotype. This chain connects TRBV13 to TRBJ2-1; TRBD1 matches at 12 bases. There are 15 residues in the CDR3. V trimming: 4 bases; J trimming: 8 bases; junction bases outside the gene matches: 6. Germline V CDR1 and CDR2: PRHDT, FYEKMQ (reference sequence). CDR3 DNA: TGTGCCAGCAGCTCACCGGGACAGGGGGCCTATGAGCAGTTCTTC. This sequence encodes CASSSPGQGAYEQFF.

The chain combines TRBV20-1 with TRBJ1-5; D is perhaps TRBD1 (5 bases). Trimming shortened V by 1 base and J by 7 bases, and 11 bases separated the two germline ends. Germline V gives CDR1 DFQATT, CDR2 SNEGSKA (reference sequence). The CDR3 spans 13 residues. CDR3: CSARGGGEQPQHF. The CDR3 DNA reads as TGCAGTGCTAGAGGGGGCGGGGAGCAGCCCCAGCATTTT.

A few counts support this clonotype. The V and J genes are TRBV6-1 and TRBJ2-2; 7 bases align to TRBD2. V trimming: 7 bases; J trimming: 2 bases; junction bases outside the gene matches: 10. The CDR3 runs 16 residues. Germline CDR1 MNHNS, CDR2 SASEGT. As DNA, the CDR3 is TGTGCCAGCACACCATGGGCTAGCGGAAACACCGGGGAGCTGTTTTTT. Its translation is CASTPWASGNTGELFF.

The gene calls are TRBV5-1 and TRBJ2-1; 12 bases are shared with TRBD2. The CDR3 runs 18 residues. CDR1 and CDR2 from the germline V gene are SGHRS and YFSETQ. V dropped 2 bases and J dropped 2; count of bases not matched to a gene: 8. The CDR3 coding sequence is TGCGCCAGCAGCTTCATAGGACTAGCGGGACTTACCTACAATGAGCAGTTCTTC. This encodes CASSFIGLAGLTYNEQFF.

V and J are TRBV5-1 and TRBJ2-2; 10 nucleotides agree with TRBD2. Germline CDR1 SGHRS, CDR2 YFSETQ. V shed 1 base and J 4 bases; nucleotides not matched to a gene: 4. CDR3 length: 16 amino acids. The chain's CDR3 is CASSLWGLAFTGELFF. As DNA, the CDR3 is TGCGCCAGCAGCTTGTGGGGACTAGCGTTCACCGGGGAGCTGTTTTTT.